This TCR beta chain was profiled in a study of blood T cell repertoires in COVID-19. In the study overall: Spain, Italy and the United States supplied samples that represented acute and convalescent COVID-19. PBMCs, B-cell-depleted T cells, or T cells provided the cDNA or gDNA that made up the material.

Germline V lookup: CDR1 MNHEY, CDR2 SVGAGI. Trimming took 8 bases from V and 6 from J, leaving 11 bases between them. CDR3 length: 12 residues. Original handling: Reference gene primer amplification in the assay estimated nucleated cell counts. Profiling relied on immunoSEQ multiplex PCR, and the TCRdb table lists in-frame clones only, not all of them. That table furnishes V, J and clone size, whereas the DNA furnished D and trimming. This table holds fewer than 120,000 clones, roughly 80% found once. The V call is TRBV6-5, the J call TRBJ2-1; tentatively, D is TRBD1 (5 bases). The TCR originated in a woman in her sixties or seventies with acute or convalescent COVID-19. Material for sequencing was peripheral blood. CDR3 nucleotide sequence: TGTGCCAGCGGCACAGGATTCAATGAGCAGTTCTTC. Protein product: CASGTGFNEQFF.